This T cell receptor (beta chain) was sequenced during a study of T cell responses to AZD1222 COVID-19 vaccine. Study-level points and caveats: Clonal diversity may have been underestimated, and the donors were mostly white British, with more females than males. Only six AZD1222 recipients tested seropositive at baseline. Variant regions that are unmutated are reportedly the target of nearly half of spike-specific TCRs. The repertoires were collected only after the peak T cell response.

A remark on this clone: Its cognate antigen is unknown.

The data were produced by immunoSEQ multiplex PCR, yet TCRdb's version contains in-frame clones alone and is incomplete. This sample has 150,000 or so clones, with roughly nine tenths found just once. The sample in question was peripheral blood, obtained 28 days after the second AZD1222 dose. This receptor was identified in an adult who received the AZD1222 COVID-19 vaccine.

The CDR3 here is CASSPNSGSSYEQYF. Written as DNA, the CDR3 is TGTGCCAGCTCACCAAATAGCGGTAGCTCCTACGAGCAGTACTTC. The chain employs TRBV18 and TRBJ2-7; possible D gene TRBD2, 6 bases. The CDR3 has 15 amino acids. The V and J ends lost 2 bases and 0 bases respectively, with 11 bases between them. Germline CDR1 reads KGHSH; CDR2 reads LQKENI.